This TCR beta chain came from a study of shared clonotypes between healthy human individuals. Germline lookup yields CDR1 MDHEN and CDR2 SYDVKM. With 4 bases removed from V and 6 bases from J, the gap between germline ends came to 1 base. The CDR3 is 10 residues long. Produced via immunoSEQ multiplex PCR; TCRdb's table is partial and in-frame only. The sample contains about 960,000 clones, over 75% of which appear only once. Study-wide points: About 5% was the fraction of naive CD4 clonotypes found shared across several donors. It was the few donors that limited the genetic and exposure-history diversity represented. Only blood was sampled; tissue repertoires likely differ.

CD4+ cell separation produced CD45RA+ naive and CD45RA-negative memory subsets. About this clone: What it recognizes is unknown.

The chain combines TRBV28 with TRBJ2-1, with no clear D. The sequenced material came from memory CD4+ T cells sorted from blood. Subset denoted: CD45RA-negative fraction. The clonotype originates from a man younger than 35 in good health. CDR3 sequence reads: CASSSNEQFF. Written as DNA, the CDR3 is TGTGCCAGCAGTTCCAATGAGCAGTTCTTC. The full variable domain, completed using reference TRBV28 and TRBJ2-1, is DVKVTQSSRYLVKRTGEKVFLECVQDMDHENMFWYRQDPGLGLRLIYFSYDVKMKEKGDIPEGYSVSREKKERFSLILESASTNQTSMYLCASSSNEQFFGPGTRLTVL.